This TCR beta chain came from a study of blood T cell repertoires in COVID-19. The wider study: Acute and convalescent COVID-19 samples came from the United States, Italy and Spain. T cells, B-cell-depleted T cells, or PBMCs provided the cDNA or gDNA that served as material.

In the authors' workflow: Reference gene primers were amplified, and this amplification served to estimate nucleated cell counts. Sequencing was performed with immunoSEQ multiplex PCR; in TCRdb, only in-frame clones are kept and a portion is missing. The D gene and trimming were derived from the DNA, and the V and J assignments and clone size from that table. The sample lists some 150,000 clones, approximately 86% occurring once. The germline V and J ends were trimmed by 10 bases and 0 bases, with 6 bases remaining between them. Germline lookup yields CDR1 MNHEY and CDR2 SMNVEV (reference sequence). This CDR3 region has 11 residues.

The chain links TRBV27 to TRBJ1-1; D call uncertain. The sample was peripheral blood. The TCR sequence derives from a man between 65 and 85 years old with acute or convalescent COVID-19. CDR3 in amino acids: CATALNTEAFF. The CDR3 DNA is TGTGCCACCGCGTTGAACACTGAAGCTTTCTTT.